The 14 T cell receptor beta chains below all came from one sample that was sequenced in a study of blood T cell repertoires in COVID-19. The data were produced by immunoSEQ multiplex PCR, yet TCRdb's version contains in-frame clones alone and is incomplete. The data show approximately 91,000 clones, over 70% seen once. Sequencing was carried out using peripheral blood. These receptor sequences come from a human donor in a cohort sampled during active COVID-19.

V is TRBV7-2 and J is TRBJ1-1; 8 bases are a match to TRBD1. Germline V gives CDR1 SGHTA, CDR2 FQGNSA. V gave up 5 bases and J gave up 6 bases; unmatched junction bases: 8. CDR3 length equals 14 residues. The CDR3 here is CASSARTGRAEAFF. The CDR3 coding sequence is TGTGCCAGCAGCGCGCGGACAGGGCGGGCTGAAGCTTTCTTT.

V gene TRBV20-1 combines with J gene TRBJ1-2; D uncertain. CDR1 is DFQATT, CDR2 SNEGSKA, per germline (reference sequence). Trimming took off 6 bases at V and 8 bases at J, with 13 bases between the two ends. CDR3 length: 11 amino acids. Here the CDR3 reads CSAPSERGYTF. The CDR3, as DNA: TGCAGTGCCCCATCCGAACGGGGCTACACCTTC.

The J gene is TRBJ2-7, the V gene TRBV28; 10 bases are shared with TRBD2. Germline-derived CDR1 and CDR2 are MDHEN and SYDVKM. The CDR3 spans 15 residues. V was clipped by 3 bases and J by 3 bases; unmatched bases: 5. This CDR3 reads CASSFRLAGFYEQYF. The CDR3 region has the DNA TGTGCCAGCAGTTTTAGACTAGCGGGTTTCTACGAGCAGTACTTC.

This clone has a handful of counts. The V call is TRBV29-1, the J call TRBJ2-7, with 7 bases lining up with TRBD1. Germline V gene lookup returns CDR1 SQVTM and CDR2 ANQGSEA. The CDR3 runs to 13 residues. The V gene end was trimmed by 7 bases and the J gene end by 1 base; junction bases not matched to a gene: 7. CDR3 sequence: CSARQGLSYEQYF. CDR3 DNA: TGCAGCGCTCGACAGGGCCTTTCCTACGAGCAGTACTTC.

J is TRBJ2-7 and V is TRBV7-2; possibly TRBD1 for D (5 bases). CDR3 length: 15 residues. V was trimmed by 5 bases and J by 2 bases, leaving 16 bases between them. The V gene's germline CDR1 is SGHTA and CDR2 FQGNSA. CDR3 residues: CASSASPWGTYEQYF. The CDR3, as DNA: TGTGCCAGCAGCGCCTCTCCTTGGGGCACCTACGAGCAGTACTTC.

The rearrangement joins TRBV27 to TRBJ2-7; possibly TRBD1 for D (6 bases). Germline loops: CDR1 MNHEY, CDR2 SMNVEV (reference sequence). Trimming cost V 3 bases and J 2 bases, with 11 bases left between them. The CDR3 is 14 amino acids. The CDR3 here is CASSFTDRAYEQYF. The CDR3 bases are TGTGCCAGCAGTTTCACGGACAGAGCCTACGAGCAGTACTTC.

This rearrangement joins TRBV2 to TRBJ2-7; D uncertain. Per the germline V gene, CDR1 is SNHLY and CDR2 is FYNNEI. Trimming cost V 6 bases and J 2 bases, with 8 bases left between them. This CDR3 region has 12 residues. This CDR3 is CASRADTYEQYF. CDR3 DNA sequence: TGTGCCAGCAGGGCAGACACCTACGAGCAGTACTTC.

V and J are TRBV18 and TRBJ2-7; 7 bases fit TRBD2. From germline, CDR1 is KGHSH and CDR2 LQKENI. V was pared by 4 bases and J by 1 base, with 7 bases of the junction left unmatched. The CDR3 length is 15 residues. CDR3 protein: CASSLERDGSYEQYF. As DNA, the CDR3 is TGTGCCAGCTCACTAGAGCGGGATGGTTCCTACGAGCAGTACTTC.

This sequence joins TRBV5-1 and TRBJ1-4; D is unresolved. Trimming stripped 3 bases from V and 2 bases from J, with 8 bases between. Looked up from germline, CDR1 is SGHRS and CDR2 is YFSETQ. This CDR3 spans 14 amino acids. CDR3 nucleotides: TGCGCCAGCAGCTCTAGTGGCACTAATGAAAAACTGTTTTTT. This sequence encodes CASSSSGTNEKLFF.

This chain connects TRBV7-2 to TRBJ2-7, with 8 bases fitting TRBD2. The CDR3 contains 14 residues. Germline V gene data show CDR1 as SGHTA and CDR2 as FQGNSA. The V gene end was trimmed by 2 bases and the J gene end by 3 bases; junction bases not matched to a gene: 3. The CDR3 loop reads CASSLTSGHYEQYF. DNA for the CDR3: TGTGCCAGCAGCTTAACTAGCGGACACTACGAGCAGTACTTC.

This clone was seen a handful of times. The chain uses TRBV5-4 and TRBJ1-1, with D unclear. The CDR3 has 13 amino acids. The germline CDR1 and CDR2 sequences are SGHNT and YYREEE (reference sequence). Between the trimmed V and J ends, which lost 4 bases and 3 bases, there was a span of 10 bases. For the CDR3, the DNA is TGTGCCAGCAGCCGCCCTTCGGACACTGAAGCTTTCTTT. Translated, it gives CASSRPSDTEAFF.

V gene TRBV2 combines with J gene TRBJ2-7, with D perhaps matching TRBD1 (5 bases). From germline, CDR1 is SNHLY and CDR2 FYNNEI. This CDR3 has 14 amino acids. Trimming removed 6 bases from V and 6 bases from J, with 18 bases in between. CDR3 in amino acids: CASRPNQGYGEQYF. The CDR3 DNA is TGTGCCAGCAGGCCGAATCAGGGATATGGCGAGCAGTACTTC.

The chain joins TRBV6-5 to TRBJ1-5; maybe TRBD1 (5 bases). V was clipped by 5 bases and J by 7 bases, with 15 bases between them. CDR1 and CDR2 (germline): MNHEY, SVGAGI. CDR3 length: 14 amino acids. CDR3 residues: CASSTGGNRQPQHF. Written as DNA, the CDR3 is TGTGCCAGCAGTACCGGGGGAAACAGGCAGCCCCAGCATTTT.

The chain has TRBV3-1 (or the pseudogene TRBV3-2) and TRBJ2-7; TRBD2 matches at 7 bases. The germline CDR1 and CDR2 sequences are LGHDT and YNNKEL (reference sequence). Trimming took 6 bases from V and 1 from J; bases not matched to a gene: 9. The CDR3 is 15 amino acids. The CDR3 DNA reads TGTGCCAGCAGTGAGGCTAGCGGATATTCCTACGAGCAGTACTTC. Translation: CASSEASGYSYEQYF.